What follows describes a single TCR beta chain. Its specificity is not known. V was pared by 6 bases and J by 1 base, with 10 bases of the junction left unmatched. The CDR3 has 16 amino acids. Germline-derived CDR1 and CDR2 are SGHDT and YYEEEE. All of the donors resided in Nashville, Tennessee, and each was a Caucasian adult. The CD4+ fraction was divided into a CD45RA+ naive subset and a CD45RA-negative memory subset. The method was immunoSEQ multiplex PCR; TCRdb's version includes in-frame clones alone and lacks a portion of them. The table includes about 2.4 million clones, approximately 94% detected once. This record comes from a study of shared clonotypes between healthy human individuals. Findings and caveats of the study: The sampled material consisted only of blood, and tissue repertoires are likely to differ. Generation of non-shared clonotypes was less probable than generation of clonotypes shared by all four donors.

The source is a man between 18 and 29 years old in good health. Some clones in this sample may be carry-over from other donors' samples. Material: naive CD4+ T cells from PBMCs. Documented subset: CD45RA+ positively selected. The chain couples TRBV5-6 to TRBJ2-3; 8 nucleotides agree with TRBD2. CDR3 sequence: CASTLLAAGGTDTQYF. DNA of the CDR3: TGTGCCAGCACCCTACTAGCGGCGGGGGGCACAGATACGCAGTATTTT.